Listed below are T cell receptor beta chains from one sample, sequenced in a study of blood T cell repertoires in COVID-19. Clones were read by immunoSEQ multiplex PCR, and TCRdb kept only the in-frame ones, dropping some. The sample contains 150,000 to 200,000 clones, about four fifths of which appear only once. The sample was peripheral blood. These receptors were taken from a woman between 65 and 79 years old with COVID-19, enrolled during active disease. CDR3s include the opening cysteine and the closing phenylalanine or tryptophan. The order of the fields is CDR3 protein, J gene, CDR3 length, D gene, V gene. A D gene is named only where the DNA matches it firmly.

CASSLVGGRDEKLFF TRBJ1-4 15 . TRBV5-6
CASSALLATGELFF TRBJ2-2 14 . TRBV6-4
CASSLISESDGYTF TRBJ1-2 14 . TRBV5-6
CASSAPGQGNYEQYF TRBJ2-7 15 TRBD1 TRBV19
CASRVGESNQPQHF TRBJ1-5 14 . TRBV28
CASSRGGTGSIREQFF TRBJ2-1 16 . TRBV5-4
CASSQGRTEAFF TRBJ1-1 12 . TRBV3-1/TRBV3-2
CASSLTSGSATDTQYF TRBJ2-3 16 TRBD2 TRBV7-2
CASSSGLAGAGELFF TRBJ2-2 15 TRBD2 TRBV6-2/TRBV6-3
CASSVGGLSYNEQFF TRBJ2-1 15 . TRBV9
CASNRGTRGYEVSPLHF TRBJ1-6 17 TRBD1 TRBV28
CASSVEAGRSYNEQFF TRBJ2-1 16 TRBD2 TRBV2
CASSDSGQVAETQYF TRBJ2-5 15 TRBD1 TRBV25-1
CASSLQGQTYEQYF TRBJ2-7 14 . TRBV28
CASSDGVGVPNYGYTF TRBJ1-2 16 . TRBV6-4
CASSYGLAGDTGELFF TRBJ2-2 16 TRBD2 TRBV6-5
CASSLEGYNSPLHF TRBJ1-6 14 . TRBV5-1
CASSPGGAATYEQYF TRBJ2-7 15 TRBD2 TRBV5-1
CASSQYLGRGSEGWVDTGELFF TRBJ2-2 22 . TRBV14
CASRKGGGTQEKLFF TRBJ1-4 15 . TRBV21-1
CASSLPTSGRGEQYF TRBJ2-7 15 TRBD2 TRBV5-4
CASSQGQGPNYGYTF TRBJ1-2 15 TRBD1 TRBV3-1/TRBV3-2
CASSLVQGTMNTEAFF TRBJ1-1 16 TRBD1 TRBV5-1
CASSPDPTGSYGYTF TRBJ1-2 15 TRBD1 TRBV3-1/TRBV3-2
CASRRLAGSSYNEQFF TRBJ2-1 16 TRBD2 TRBV19
CAWSEQGIPQETQYF TRBJ2-5 15 TRBD1 TRBV30
CASSSGGTGNTIYF TRBJ1-3 14 TRBD1 TRBV5-1
CASSQDRGTYGYTF TRBJ1-2 14 TRBD1 TRBV9
CASSLEGAENSPLHF TRBJ1-6 15 TRBD1 TRBV5-1
CSASIVRTSTDTQYF TRBJ2-3 15 . TRBV20-1
CASSPGLPNTGELFF TRBJ2-2 15 TRBD2 TRBV5-4
CASKREGTINYGYTF TRBJ1-2 15 . TRBV2
CASSLGLAGMAYTGELFF TRBJ2-2 18 TRBD2 TRBV5-6
CAWNSYKDETQYF TRBJ2-5 13 . TRBV30
CASSIELTSGGPLEQFF TRBJ2-1 17 TRBD2 TRBV19
CSVAGLAGLGSSLYTQYF TRBJ2-3 18 TRBD2 TRBV29-1